These T cell receptor beta chains were read from a single sample in a study of T cells in Graves' hyperthyroidism and ophthalmopathy. TCRdb called the multiplex PCR reads again in MiXCR, with one record for every CDR3 protein. The table lists hundreds of thousands of distinct CDR3 sequences, 22% of them singletons. The sequenced sample was blood. The receptors shown here come from a young man with Graves' ophthalmopathy. CDR3s include the opening cysteine and the closing phenylalanine or tryptophan. Fields, in order: V gene, J gene, CDR3 protein.

>TRBV30|TRBJ2-7
CAGDSQPPYEQYF
>TRBV11-2|TRBJ2-1
CASSPEGGRAEQFF
>TRBV28|TRBJ2-3
CASSFYFGLAGMPDTQYF
>TRBV10-3|TRBJ2-4
CAISETGDRDLKNIQYF
>TRBV13|TRBJ2-7
CASSPPGLAPREQYF
>TRBV20-1|TRBJ2-7
CSAFEQGYEQYF
>TRBV7-9|TRBJ2-3
CASSLREGLTDTQYF
>TRBV20-1|TRBJ2-7
CSAMGRRNEQYF
>TRBV3-1|TRBJ2-1
CASSQDPGRVGNEQFF
>TRBV3-1|TRBJ2-1
CASSQGGRGIMNEQFF
>TRBV30|TRBJ2-5
CAWTLAGGWETQYF